This record covers a single T cell receptor (beta chain). What it binds is unknown. The CDR3 has 15 amino acids. Germline V gene sequence: CDR1 LNHDA, CDR2 SQIVND (reference sequence). V lost 8 bases to trimming and J lost 0 bases, with 15 bases between them. These data belong to a study of OX40 agonist ivuxolimab in advanced cancers. Study details: The study treated patients with ivuxolimab, an agonistic anti-OX40 (CD134) antibody. Patients were dosed intravenously with ivuxolimab at 0.01 to 10 mg/kg every 2 weeks.

Cycle 7 day 1, cycle 4 day 1, and baseline were the timepoints at which blood was sampled. Study-wide results and limits: Clonal expansion by week 6 occurred in CD4+ and CD8+ blood T cells (at 0.1 to 3.0 mg/kg).

Produced via immunoSEQ multiplex PCR; TCRdb's table is partial and in-frame only. The sample includes tens of thousands of clones, roughly nine tenths of them seen just once. The chain couples TRBV19 to TRBJ2-3, with a tentative D call TRBD2 (6 bases). The material was CD4+ or CD8+ T cells sorted from blood, obtained in a trial of the OX40 agonist ivuxolimab. This receptor was obtained from an adult with an advanced solid tumor such as melanoma, head and neck, liver or kidney cancer. The CDR3 DNA sequence: TGTGCCAGTCAAGAGGTCAGCGGGAGCACAGATACGCAGTATTTT. Amino acids: CASQEVSGSTDTQYF.